Each of the 3 T cell receptor beta chains below was sequenced from the same sample in a study of early T cells in non-severe SARS-CoV-2 infection. Using its own MiXCR run on the 5' RACE reads, TCRdb lists one record per CDR3 protein. Of approximately 70,000 distinct CDR3 sequences listed, about 12% are singletons. The source material was whole blood. These receptors came from an adult who was a healthcare worker with PCR-confirmed SARS-CoV-2 infection or an uninfected control (not recorded which).

In its sample, this clonotype was seen a few times. J is TRBJ2-1 and V is TRBV2, with TRBD2 identical over 7 bases. Germline CDR1 SNHLY, CDR2 FYNNEI. V gave up 3 bases and J gave up 6 bases; unmatched junction bases: 8. The CDR3 runs to 15 residues. CDR3 region: CASSEGLSTFNEQFF. CDR3 in DNA: TGTGCCAGCAGTGAGGGACTATCAACCTTCAATGAGCAGTTCTTC.

This clonotype was counted at least ten times. The rearrangement joins TRBV3-1 to TRBJ2-1; 8 nucleotides match TRBD1. The length of the CDR3 is 13 residues. V lost 1 base to trimming and J lost 13 bases; unmatched junction nucleotides: 6. The germline CDR1 and CDR2 sequences are LGHDT and YNNKEL (reference sequence). CDR3 coding DNA: TGTGCCAGCAGCCAAGCAGGGGGCTTAGGTCAGTTCTTC. Translated: CASSQAGGLGQFF.

This chain connects TRBV11-2 to TRBJ2-7, with 14 positions matching TRBD2. Germline V gene lookup returns CDR1 SGHAT and CDR2 FQNNGV. This CDR3 contains 18 residues. V gave up 5 bases and J gave up 4 bases; unmatched junction bases: 13. CDR3 residues: CASSPIQRLAGGLYEQYF. The DNA of the CDR3 is TGTGCCAGCAGCCCCATCCAACGACTAGCGGGGGGGCTGTACGAGCAGTACTTC.